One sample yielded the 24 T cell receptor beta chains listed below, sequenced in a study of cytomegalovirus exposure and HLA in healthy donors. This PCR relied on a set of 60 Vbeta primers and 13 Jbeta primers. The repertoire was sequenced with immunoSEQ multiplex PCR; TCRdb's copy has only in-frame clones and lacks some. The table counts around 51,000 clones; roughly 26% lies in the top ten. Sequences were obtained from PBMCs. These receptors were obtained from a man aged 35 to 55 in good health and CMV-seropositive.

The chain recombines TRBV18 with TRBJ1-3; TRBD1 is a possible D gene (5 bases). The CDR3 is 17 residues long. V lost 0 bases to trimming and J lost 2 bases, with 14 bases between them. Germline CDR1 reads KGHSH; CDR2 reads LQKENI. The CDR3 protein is CASSPPLGGKAGNTIYF. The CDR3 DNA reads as TGTGCCAGCTCACCACCGTTGGGGGGGAAAGCTGGAAACACCATATATTTT.

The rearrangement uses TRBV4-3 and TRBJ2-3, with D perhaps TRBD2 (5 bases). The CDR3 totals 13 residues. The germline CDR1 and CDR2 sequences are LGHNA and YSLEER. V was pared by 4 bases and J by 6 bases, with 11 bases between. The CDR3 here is CASSRERYDTQYF. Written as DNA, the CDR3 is TGCGCCAGCAGCCGCGAGCGGTATGATACGCAGTATTTT.

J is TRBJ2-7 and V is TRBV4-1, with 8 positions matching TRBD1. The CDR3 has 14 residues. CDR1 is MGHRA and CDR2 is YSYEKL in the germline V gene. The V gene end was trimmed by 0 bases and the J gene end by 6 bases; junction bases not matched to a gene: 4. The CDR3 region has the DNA TGCGCCAGCAGCCAAGAAACAGGGGGTTCCGAGCAGTACTTC. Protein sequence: CASSQETGGSEQYF.

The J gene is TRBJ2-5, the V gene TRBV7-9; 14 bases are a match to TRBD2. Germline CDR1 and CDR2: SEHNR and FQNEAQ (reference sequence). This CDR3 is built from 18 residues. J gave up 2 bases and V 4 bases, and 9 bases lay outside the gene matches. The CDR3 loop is CASSSLTSGGAPQETQYF. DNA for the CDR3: TGTGCCAGCAGCTCCTTGACTAGCGGGGGGGCCCCGCAAGAGACCCAGTACTTC.

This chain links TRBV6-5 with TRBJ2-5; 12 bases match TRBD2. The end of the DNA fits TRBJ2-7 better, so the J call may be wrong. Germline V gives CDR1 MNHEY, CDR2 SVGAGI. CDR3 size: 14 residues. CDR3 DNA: TGTGCCAGCAGCAGACTAGCGGGGGCCTACGAGCAGTACTTC. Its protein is CASSRLAGAYEQYF.

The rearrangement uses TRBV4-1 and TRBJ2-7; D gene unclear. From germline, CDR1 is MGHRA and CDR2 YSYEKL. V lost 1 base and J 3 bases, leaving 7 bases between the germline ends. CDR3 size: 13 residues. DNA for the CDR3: TGCGCCAGCAGCCAAGGAGAATTCTACGAGCAGTACTTC. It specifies CASSQGEFYEQYF.

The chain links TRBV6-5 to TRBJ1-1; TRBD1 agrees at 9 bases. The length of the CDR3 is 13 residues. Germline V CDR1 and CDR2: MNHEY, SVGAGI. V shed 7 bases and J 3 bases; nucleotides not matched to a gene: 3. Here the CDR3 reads CASKRQGDTEAFF. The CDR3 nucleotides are TGTGCCAGCAAGAGACAGGGGGACACTGAAGCTTTCTTT.

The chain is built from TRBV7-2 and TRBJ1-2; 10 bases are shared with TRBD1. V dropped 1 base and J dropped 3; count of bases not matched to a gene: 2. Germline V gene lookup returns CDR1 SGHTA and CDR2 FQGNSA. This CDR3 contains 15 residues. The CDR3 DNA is TGTGCCAGCAGCTTAGGAGGGACAGGGGACTATGGCTACACCTTC. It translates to CASSLGGTGDYGYTF.

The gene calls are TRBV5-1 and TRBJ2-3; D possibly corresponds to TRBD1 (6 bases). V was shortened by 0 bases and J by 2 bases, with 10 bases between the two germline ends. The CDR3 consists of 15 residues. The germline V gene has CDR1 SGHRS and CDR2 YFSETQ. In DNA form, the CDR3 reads TGCGCCAGCAGCTTGGGGACAGAGTACACAGATACGCAGTATTTT. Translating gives CASSLGTEYTDTQYF.

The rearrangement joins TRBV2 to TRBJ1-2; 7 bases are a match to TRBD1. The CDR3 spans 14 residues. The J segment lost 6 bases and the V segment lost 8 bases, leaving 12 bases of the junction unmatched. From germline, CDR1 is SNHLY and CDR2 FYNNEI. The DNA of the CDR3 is TGTGCCAGCGGCCGGACAGGTTCGATTGATGGCTACACCTTC. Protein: CASGRTGSIDGYTF. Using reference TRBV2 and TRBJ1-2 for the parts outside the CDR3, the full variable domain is EPEVTQTPSHQVTQMGQEVILRCVPISNHLYFYWYRQILGQKVEFLVSFYNNEISEKSEIFDDQFSVERPDGSNFTLKIRSTKLEDSAMYFCASGRTGSIDGYTFGSGTRLTVV.

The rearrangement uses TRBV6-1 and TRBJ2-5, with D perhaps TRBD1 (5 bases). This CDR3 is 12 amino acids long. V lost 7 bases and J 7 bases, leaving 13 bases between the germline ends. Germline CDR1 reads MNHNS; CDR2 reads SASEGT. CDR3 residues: CASTTDQGTQYF. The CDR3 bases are TGTGCCAGCACAACGGACCAGGGGACCCAGTACTTC.

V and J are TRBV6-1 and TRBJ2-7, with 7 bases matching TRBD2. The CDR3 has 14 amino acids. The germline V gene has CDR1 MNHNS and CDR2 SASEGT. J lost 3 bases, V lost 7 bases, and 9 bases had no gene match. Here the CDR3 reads CASTPAGTNYEQYF. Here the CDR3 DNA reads TGTGCCAGCACCCCAGCCGGGACTAACTACGAGCAGTACTTC.

The CDR3 loop reads CASTADRGSNQPQHF. Here the CDR3 DNA reads TGTGCCAGCACCGCGGACAGGGGGAGCAATCAGCCCCAGCATTTT. The chain links TRBV2 to TRBJ1-5; TRBD1 agrees at 10 bases. Germline V CDR1 and CDR2: SNHLY, FYNNEI. CDR3 length: 15 amino acids. J lost 1 base, V lost 7 bases, and 4 bases had no gene match. Together with reference TRBV2 and TRBJ1-5, the CDR3 gives the full variable domain: EPEVTQTPSHQVTQMGQEVILRCVPISNHLYFYWYRQILGQKVEFLVSFYNNEISEKSEIFDDQFSVERPDGSNFTLKIRSTKLEDSAMYFCASTADRGSNQPQHFGDGTRLSIL.

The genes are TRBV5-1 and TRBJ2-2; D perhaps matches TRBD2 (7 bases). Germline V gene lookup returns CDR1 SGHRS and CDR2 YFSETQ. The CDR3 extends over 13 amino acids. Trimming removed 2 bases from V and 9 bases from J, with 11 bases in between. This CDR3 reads CASSFGGARELFF. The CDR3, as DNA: TGCGCCAGCAGCTTTGGGGGGGCCCGGGAGCTGTTTTTT.

DNA of the CDR3: TGCAGTGCTAGAGGTCGGAATGAGCAGTTCTTC. This sequence encodes CSARGRNEQFF. This chain links TRBV20-1 with TRBJ2-1, with D unclear. This CDR3 is built from 11 residues. Looked up from germline, CDR1 is DFQATT and CDR2 is SNEGSKA (reference sequence). Trimming left V 1 base short and J 7 bases short, with 5 bases between.

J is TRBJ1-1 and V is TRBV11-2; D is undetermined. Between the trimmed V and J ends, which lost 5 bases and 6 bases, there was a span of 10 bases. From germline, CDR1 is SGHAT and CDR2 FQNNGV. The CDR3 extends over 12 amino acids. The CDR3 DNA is TGTGCCAGCAGCCCCGTACTGGCTGAAGCTTTCTTT. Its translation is CASSPVLAEAFF.

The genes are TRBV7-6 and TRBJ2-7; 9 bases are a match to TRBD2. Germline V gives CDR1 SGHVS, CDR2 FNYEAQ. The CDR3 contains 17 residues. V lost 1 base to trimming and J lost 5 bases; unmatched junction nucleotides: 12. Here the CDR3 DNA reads TGTGCCAGCAGCTTAGTGGAGGCGAGCGGGAGGTTCAACGAGCAGTACTTC. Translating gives CASSLVEASGRFNEQYF.

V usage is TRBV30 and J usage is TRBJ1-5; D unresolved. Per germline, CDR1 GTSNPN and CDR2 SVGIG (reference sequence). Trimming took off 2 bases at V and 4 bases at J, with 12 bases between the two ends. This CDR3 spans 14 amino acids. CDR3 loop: CAWSPGVLNQPQHF. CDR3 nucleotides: TGTGCCTGGAGTCCCGGGGTATTGAATCAGCCCCAGCATTTT.

As DNA, the CDR3 is TGTGCCAGCAGCGCAGGGACTGGGGGGGACTACACCTTC. It yields the protein CASSAGTGGDYTF. This chain connects TRBV6-1 to TRBJ1-2, with D perhaps TRBD1 (5 bases). The CDR3 covers 13 residues. The germline CDR1 and CDR2 sequences are MNHNS and SASEGT. V gave up 6 bases and J gave up 10 bases, with 18 bases separating them.

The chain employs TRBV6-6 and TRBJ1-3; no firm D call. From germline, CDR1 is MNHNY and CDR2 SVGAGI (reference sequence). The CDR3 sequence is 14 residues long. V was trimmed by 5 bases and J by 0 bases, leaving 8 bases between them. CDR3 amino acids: CASSGRASGNTIYF. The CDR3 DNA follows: TGTGCCAGCAGTGGGAGGGCCTCTGGAAACACCATATATTTT.

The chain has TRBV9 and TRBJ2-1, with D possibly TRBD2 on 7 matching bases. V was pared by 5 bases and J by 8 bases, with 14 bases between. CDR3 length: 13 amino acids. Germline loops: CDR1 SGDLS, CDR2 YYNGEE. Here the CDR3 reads CASSRGGGDEQFF. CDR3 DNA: TGTGCCAGCAGTCGCGGGGGCGGGGATGAGCAGTTCTTC.

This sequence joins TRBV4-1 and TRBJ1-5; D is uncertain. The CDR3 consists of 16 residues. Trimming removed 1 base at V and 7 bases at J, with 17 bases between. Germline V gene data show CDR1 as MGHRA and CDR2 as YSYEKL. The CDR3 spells CASSQGDRPAEQPQHF. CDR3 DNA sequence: TGCGCCAGCAGCCAAGGAGATCGTCCTGCGGAGCAGCCCCAGCATTTT.

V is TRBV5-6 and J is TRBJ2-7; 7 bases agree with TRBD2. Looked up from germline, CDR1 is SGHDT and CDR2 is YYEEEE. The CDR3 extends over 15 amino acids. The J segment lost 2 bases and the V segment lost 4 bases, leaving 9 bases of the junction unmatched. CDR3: CASSPVASGPYEQYF. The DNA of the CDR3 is TGTGCCAGCAGCCCGGTGGCTAGCGGACCCTACGAGCAGTACTTC.

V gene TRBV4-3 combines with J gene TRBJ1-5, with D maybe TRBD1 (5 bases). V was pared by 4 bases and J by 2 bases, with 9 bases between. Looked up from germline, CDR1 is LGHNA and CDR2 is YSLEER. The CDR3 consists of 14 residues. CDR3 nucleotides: TGCGCCAGCAGCCTTTGGGGGGGCAATCAGCCCCAGCATTTT. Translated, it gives CASSLWGGNQPQHF.